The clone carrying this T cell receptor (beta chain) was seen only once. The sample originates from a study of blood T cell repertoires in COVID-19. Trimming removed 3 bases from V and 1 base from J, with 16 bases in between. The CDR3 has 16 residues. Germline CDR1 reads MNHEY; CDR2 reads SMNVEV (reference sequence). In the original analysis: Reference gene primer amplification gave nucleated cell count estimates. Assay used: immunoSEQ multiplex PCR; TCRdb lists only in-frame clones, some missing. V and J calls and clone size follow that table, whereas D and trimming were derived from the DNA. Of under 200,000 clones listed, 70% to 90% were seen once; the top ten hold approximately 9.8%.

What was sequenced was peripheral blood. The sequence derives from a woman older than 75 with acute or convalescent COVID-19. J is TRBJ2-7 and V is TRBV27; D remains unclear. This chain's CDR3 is CASSFFIGPSSYEQYF. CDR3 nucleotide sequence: TGTGCCAGCAGTTTCTTCATTGGCCCTTCTTCCTACGAGCAGTACTTC.